The following is a T cell receptor (beta chain) sequence with its context. The entry originates in a study of regulatory T cells in long-lasting Graves disease. CDR3 regions were amplified by Arm-PCR using iRepertoire HTBI primers to build TCR beta libraries. TCRdb processed the multiplex PCR reads anew with MiXCR; each CDR3 protein has one entry. The sample includes some 200,000 distinct CDR3 sequences, about 19% of them seen just once. Time point reported: newly diagnosed GD, antithyroid drugs for less than 3 months. Extracted RNA from PBMCs served as the source of the TCR library. Trimming took off 5 bases at V and 4 bases at J, with 15 bases between the two ends. The CDR3 consists of 15 residues. Germline values: CDR1 SGHAT, CDR2 FQNNGV. These data also featured in a second study, about T cells in Graves' hyperthyroidism and ophthalmopathy.

This sample comprised peripheral blood mononuclear cells (PBMCs), obtained at new diagnosis, from a patient treated with antithyroid drugs. The receptor was derived from a woman aged 25-40 years with Graves disease. The rearrangement links TRBV11-2 to TRBJ1-5; D is unresolved. As DNA, the CDR3 is TGTGCCAGCAGCAGGCGACGTCGGGGAAATCAGCCCCAGCATTTT. Amino acids: CASSRRRRGNQPQHF.